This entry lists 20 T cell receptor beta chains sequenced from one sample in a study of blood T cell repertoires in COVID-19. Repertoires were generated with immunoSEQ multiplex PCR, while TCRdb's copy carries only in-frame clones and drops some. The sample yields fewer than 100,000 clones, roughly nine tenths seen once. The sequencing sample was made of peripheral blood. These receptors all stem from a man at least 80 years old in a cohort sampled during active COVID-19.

The CDR3, as DNA: TGTGCCAGCAGTTACGGCGGGGTGGGCAACGAGCAGTACTTC. Amino acid sequence: CASSYGGVGNEQYF. The chain combines TRBV6-6 with TRBJ2-7; weak D call: TRBD2 (6 bases). V lost 2 bases to trimming and J lost 5 bases, with 13 bases between them. In germline, CDR1 is MNHNY, CDR2 SVGAGI (reference sequence). This CDR3 region has 14 residues.

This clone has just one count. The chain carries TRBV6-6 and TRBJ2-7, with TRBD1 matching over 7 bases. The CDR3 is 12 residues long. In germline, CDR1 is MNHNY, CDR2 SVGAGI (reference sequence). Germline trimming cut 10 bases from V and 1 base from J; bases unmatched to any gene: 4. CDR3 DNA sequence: TGTGCCACCAACAGGGGATCCTACGAGCAGTACTTC. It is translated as CATNRGSYEQYF.

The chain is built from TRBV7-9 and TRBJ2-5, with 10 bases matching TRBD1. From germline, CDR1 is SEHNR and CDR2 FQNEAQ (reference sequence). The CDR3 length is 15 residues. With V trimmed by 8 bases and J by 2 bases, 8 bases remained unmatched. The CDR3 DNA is TGTGCCAGCCCCACCGGGACAGGGGATCAAGAGACCCAGTACTTC. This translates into CASPTGTGDQETQYF.

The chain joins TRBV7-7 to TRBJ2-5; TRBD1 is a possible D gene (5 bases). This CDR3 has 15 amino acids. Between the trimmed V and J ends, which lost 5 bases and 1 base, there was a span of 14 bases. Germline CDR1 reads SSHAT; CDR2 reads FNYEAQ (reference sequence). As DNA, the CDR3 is TGTGCCAGCAGCCCTACCCTGACAGCCCAAGAGACCCAGTACTTC. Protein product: CASSPTLTAQETQYF.

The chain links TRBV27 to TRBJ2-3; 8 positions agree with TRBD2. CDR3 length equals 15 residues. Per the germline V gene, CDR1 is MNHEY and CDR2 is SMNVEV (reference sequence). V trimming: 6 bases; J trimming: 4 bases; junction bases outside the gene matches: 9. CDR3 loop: CASRPQSGGSDTQYF. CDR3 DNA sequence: TGTGCCAGCAGACCACAGAGCGGGGGATCAGATACGCAGTATTTT.

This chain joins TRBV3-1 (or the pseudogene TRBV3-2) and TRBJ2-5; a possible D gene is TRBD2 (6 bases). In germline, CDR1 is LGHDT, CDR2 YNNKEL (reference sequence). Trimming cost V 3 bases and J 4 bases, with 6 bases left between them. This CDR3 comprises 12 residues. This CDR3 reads CASSHSGETQYF. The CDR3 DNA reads TGTGCCAGCAGCCATAGCGGAGAGACCCAGTACTTC.

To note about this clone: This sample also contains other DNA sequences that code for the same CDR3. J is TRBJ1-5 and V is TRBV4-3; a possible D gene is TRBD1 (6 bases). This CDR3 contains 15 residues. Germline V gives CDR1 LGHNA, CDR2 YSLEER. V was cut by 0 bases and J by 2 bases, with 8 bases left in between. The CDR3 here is CASSQDRQGNQPQHF. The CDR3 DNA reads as TGCGCCAGCAGCCAAGATAGACAGGGCAATCAGCCCCAGCATTTT.

CDR3 region: CASTRLYTDTQYF. CDR3 sequence (DNA): TGTGCCAGCACTCGACTATACACAGATACGCAGTATTTT. This chain uses TRBV6-6 with TRBJ2-3; tentatively, D is TRBD2 (5 bases). Deletions cut 7 bases from V and 2 bases from J, with 10 bases between. CDR1 and CDR2 (germline): MNHNY, SVGAGI (reference sequence). The length of the CDR3 is 13 residues.

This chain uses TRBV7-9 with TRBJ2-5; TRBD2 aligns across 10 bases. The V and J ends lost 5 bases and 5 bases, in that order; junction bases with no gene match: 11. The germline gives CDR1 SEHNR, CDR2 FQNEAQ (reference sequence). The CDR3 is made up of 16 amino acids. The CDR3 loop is CASSVSSGGRGETQYF. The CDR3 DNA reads TGTGCCAGCAGCGTGTCTAGCGGGGGCCGCGGGGAGACCCAGTACTTC.

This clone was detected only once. CDR3 in amino acids: CASSLGVGLGYGYTF. The CDR3 DNA reads TGTGCCAGCAGCTTAGGTGTGGGACTCGGCTATGGCTACACCTTC. V and J are TRBV11-2 and TRBJ1-2, with D possibly being TRBD1 (5 bases). The V gene's germline CDR1 is SGHAT and CDR2 FQNNGV. Trimming took off 1 base at V and 4 bases at J, with 13 bases between the two ends. This CDR3 region has 15 residues.

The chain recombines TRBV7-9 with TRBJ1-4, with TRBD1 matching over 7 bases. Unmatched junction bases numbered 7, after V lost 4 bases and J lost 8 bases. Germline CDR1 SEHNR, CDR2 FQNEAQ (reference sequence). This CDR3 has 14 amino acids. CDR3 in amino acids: CASSSDRAGEKLFF. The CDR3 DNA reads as TGTGCCAGCAGCTCAGACAGGGCGGGAGAAAAACTGTTTTTT.

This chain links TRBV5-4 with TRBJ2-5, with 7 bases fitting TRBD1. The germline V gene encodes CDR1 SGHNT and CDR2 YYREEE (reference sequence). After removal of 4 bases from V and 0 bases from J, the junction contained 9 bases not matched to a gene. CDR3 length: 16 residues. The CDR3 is CASSKGTVMYQETQYF. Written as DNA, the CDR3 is TGTGCCAGCAGCAAGGGGACAGTGATGTACCAAGAGACCCAGTACTTC.

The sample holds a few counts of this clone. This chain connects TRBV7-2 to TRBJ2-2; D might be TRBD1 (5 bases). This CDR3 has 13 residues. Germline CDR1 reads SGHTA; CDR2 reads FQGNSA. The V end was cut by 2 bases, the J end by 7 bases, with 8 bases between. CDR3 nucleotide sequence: TGTGCCAGCAGCTTACAGGGTAACGGGGAGCTGTTTTTT. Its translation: CASSLQGNGELFF.

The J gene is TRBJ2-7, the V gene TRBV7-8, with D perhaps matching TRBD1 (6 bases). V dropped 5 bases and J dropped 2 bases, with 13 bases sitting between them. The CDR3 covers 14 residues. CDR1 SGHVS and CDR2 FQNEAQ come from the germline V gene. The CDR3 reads CASSGGLRTYEQYF. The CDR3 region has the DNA TGTGCCAGCAGCGGGGGCTTGCGCACCTACGAGCAGTACTTC. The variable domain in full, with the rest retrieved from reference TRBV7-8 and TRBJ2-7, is GAGVSQSPRYKVAKRGQDVALRCDPISGHVSLFWYQQALGQGPEFLTYFQNEAQLDKSGLPSDRFFAERPEGSVSTLKIQRTQQEDSAVYLCASSGGLRTYEQYFGPGTRLTVT.

CDR3 sequence (DNA): TGTGCCAGCAGCCCAGGACTAGCCGGATACGAGCAGTACGTC. Protein product: CASSPGLAGYEQYV. The rearrangement joins TRBV6-5 to TRBJ2-7; TRBD2 aligns across 8 bases. The CDR3 contains 14 residues. Looked up from germline, CDR1 is MNHEY and CDR2 is SVGAGI. Germline trimming cut 6 bases from V and 4 bases from J; bases unmatched to any gene: 8.

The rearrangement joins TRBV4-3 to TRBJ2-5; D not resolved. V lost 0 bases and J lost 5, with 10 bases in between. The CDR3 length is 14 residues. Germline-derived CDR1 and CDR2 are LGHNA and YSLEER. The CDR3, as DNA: TGCGCCAGCAGCCAAGACGTATTCAGGGAGACCCAGTACTTC. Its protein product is CASSQDVFRETQYF.

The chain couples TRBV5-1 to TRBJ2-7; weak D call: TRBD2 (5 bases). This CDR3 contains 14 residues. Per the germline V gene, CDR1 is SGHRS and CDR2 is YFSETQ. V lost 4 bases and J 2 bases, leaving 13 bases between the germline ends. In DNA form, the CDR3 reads TGCGCCAGCAGCAAGACGGCGGGTACCTACGAGCAGTACTTC. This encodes CASSKTAGTYEQYF.

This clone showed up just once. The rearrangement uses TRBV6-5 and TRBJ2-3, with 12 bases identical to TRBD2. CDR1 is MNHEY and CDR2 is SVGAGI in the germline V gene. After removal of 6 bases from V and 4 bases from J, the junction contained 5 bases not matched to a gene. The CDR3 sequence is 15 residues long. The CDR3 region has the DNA TGTGCCAGCAGAGCTAGCGGGGGGGCACCAGATACGCAGTATTTT. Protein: CASRASGGAPDTQYF.

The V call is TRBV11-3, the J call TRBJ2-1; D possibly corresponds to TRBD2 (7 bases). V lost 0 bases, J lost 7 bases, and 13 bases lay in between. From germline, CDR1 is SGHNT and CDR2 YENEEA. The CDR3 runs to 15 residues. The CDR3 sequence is CASSLDLGGQNEQFF. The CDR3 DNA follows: TGTGCCAGCAGCTTAGATCTCGGGGGGCAGAATGAGCAGTTCTTC.

The CDR3 bases are TGTGCCAGCAGAGCCCCCCCGGATACGCAGTATTTT. This encodes CASRAPPDTQYF. The rearrangement joins TRBV2 to TRBJ2-3, with no clear D. The CDR3 contains 12 residues. Germline CDR1 SNHLY, CDR2 FYNNEI. The V gene lost 6 bases and the J gene lost 6 bases, with 10 bases spanning the gap.